Following are 20 T cell receptor beta chains from one sample sequenced in a study of blood T cell repertoires in COVID-19. Method: immunoSEQ multiplex PCR; TCRdb's copy keeps in-frame clones and lacks some. The data contain about 200,000 clones, around 88% of them singletons. The sample consisted of PBMCs or T cells enriched from blood (not recorded which). The receptors were sampled from a man between 35 and 55 years old with acute COVID-19.

This chain connects TRBV20-1 to TRBJ2-7; D perhaps matches TRBD1 (5 bases). This CDR3 spans 11 amino acids. The germline V gene encodes CDR1 DFQATT and CDR2 SNEGSKA (reference sequence). This CDR3 is CRLARGPEQYF. For the CDR3, the DNA is TGCAGGCTGGCTAGGGGTCCCGAGCAGTACTTC.

This rearrangement joins TRBV7-2 to TRBJ1-2; tentatively, D is TRBD1 (5 bases). The germline V gene has CDR1 SGHTA and CDR2 FQGNSA. This CDR3 comprises 15 residues. The V end lost 4 bases, the J end lost 2 bases, and 14 bases lay between the germline ends. The CDR3 region has the DNA TGTGCCAGCAGCTCCCCCTCGGCAGGGAACTATGGCTACACCTTC. Translated, it gives CASSSPSAGNYGYTF.

V and J are TRBV2 and TRBJ2-2; no firm D call. This CDR3 spans 12 amino acids. CDR1 and CDR2 (germline): SNHLY, FYNNEI. The V end was cut by 3 bases, the J end by 8 bases, with 7 bases between. CDR3 coding DNA: TGTGCCAGCAGTGAGCAGAAGGGGGAGCTGTTTTTT. Amino acid sequence: CASSEQKGELFF.

The chain joins TRBV11-2 to TRBJ2-5, with 7 positions matching TRBD2. Trimming removed 1 base from V and 2 bases from J; junction bases left unmatched: 1. Germline V lookup: CDR1 SGHAT, CDR2 FQNNGV. This CDR3 contains 14 residues. The CDR3 region is CASSLGTRQETQYF. CDR3 DNA sequence: TGTGCCAGCAGCTTAGGGACTAGACAAGAGACCCAGTACTTC.

The chain is built from TRBV5-3 and TRBJ1-1; a weak D match, TRBD1 (5 bases). TRBV5-3 is flagged as an ORF with uncertain function. V was cut by 9 bases and J by 8 bases, with 11 bases left in between. The CDR3 is made up of 10 amino acids. Here the CDR3 reads CATYRTEAFF. Written as DNA, the CDR3 is TGTGCCACTTACAGGACCGAAGCTTTCTTT.

V and J are TRBV18 and TRBJ2-1; tentative D call: TRBD2 (5 bases). There are 15 residues in the CDR3. Deletions cut 2 bases from V and 1 base from J, with 9 bases between. The V gene's germline CDR1 is KGHSH and CDR2 LQKENI. This CDR3 reads CASSPELESYNEQFF. In DNA, the CDR3 is TGTGCCAGCTCACCAGAACTAGAGTCCTACAATGAGCAGTTCTTC.

This clone was found once. The chain recombines TRBV6-6 with TRBJ2-1, with 9 bases aligning to TRBD1. With 5 bases clipped from V and 15 bases from J, the junction kept 17 bases outside the gene matches. Germline V CDR1 and CDR2: MNHNY, SVGAGI (reference sequence). The CDR3 covers 15 residues. This CDR3 is CASSRMGSGTGRSFF. As DNA, the CDR3 is TGTGCCAGCAGTCGTATGGGCTCCGGGACAGGGAGATCGTTCTTC.

The genes are TRBV15 and TRBJ2-1; 10 nucleotides align to TRBD1. Per the germline V gene, CDR1 is LNHNV and CDR2 is YYDKDF (reference sequence). The CDR3 loop spans 18 amino acids. V lost 1 base, J lost 0 bases, and 6 bases stayed unmatched. The DNA for the CDR3 is TGTGCCACCAGCAGAGGCGGACAGGGGGAAAGCTCCTACAATGAGCAGTTCTTC. It specifies CATSRGGQGESSYNEQFF. The whole variable domain, remainder taken from reference TRBV15 and TRBJ2-1, is DAMVIQNPRYQVTQFGKPVTLSCSQTLNHNVMYWYQQKSSQAPKLLFHYYDKDFNNEADTPDNFQSRRPNTSFCFLDIRSPGLGDTAMYLCATSRGGQGESSYNEQFFGPGTRLTVL.

The rearrangement joins TRBV5-4 to TRBJ2-5, with D perhaps matching TRBD1 (5 bases). The germline V gene has CDR1 SGHNT and CDR2 YYREEE (reference sequence). The V and J ends lost 1 base and 7 bases respectively, with 14 bases between them. This CDR3 contains 14 residues. The DNA of the CDR3 is TGTGCCAGCAGCTTGTACTCAGCGCAGGGGACCCAGTACTTC. As protein: CASSLYSAQGTQYF.

J is TRBJ2-7 and V is TRBV28; 9 nucleotides match TRBD2. Looked up from germline, CDR1 is MDHEN and CDR2 is SYDVKM. The junction had 16 bases not matched to a gene; V was cut back by 3 bases and J by 7 bases. This CDR3 is 17 amino acids long. CDR3 loop: CASSFLPSGKNRFEQYF. CDR3 nucleotides: TGTGCCAGCAGTTTCTTGCCTAGCGGGAAAAACAGGTTTGAGCAGTACTTC.

This chain connects TRBV28 to TRBJ2-1; 8 nucleotides agree with TRBD2. Trimming cost V 10 bases and J 7 bases; bases outside gene matches: 12. CDR1 is MDHEN, CDR2 SYDVKM, per germline. The CDR3 is made up of 14 amino acids. CDR3 nucleotides: TGTGCCACCACCGGTGGCGGGAGGAGAAATGAGCAGTTCTTC. Translating it yields CATTGGGRRNEQFF.

This chain joins TRBV15 and TRBJ1-4; 8 bases fit TRBD1. The CDR3 contains 15 residues. CDR1 and CDR2 from the germline V gene are LNHNV and YYDKDF (reference sequence). V gave up 2 bases and J gave up 3 bases; unmatched junction bases: 2. The CDR3 bases are TGTGCCACCAGCAGAACGGACAGGGCTAATGAAAAACTGTTTTTT. Translating it yields CATSRTDRANEKLFF. Together with reference TRBV15 and TRBJ1-4, the CDR3 gives the full variable domain: DAMVIQNPRYQVTQFGKPVTLSCSQTLNHNVMYWYQQKSSQAPKLLFHYYDKDFNNEADTPDNFQSRRPNTSFCFLDIRSPGLGDTAMYLCATSRTDRANEKLFFGSGTQLSVL.

The table lists this clone with a count of one. The J gene is TRBJ1-1, the V gene TRBV5-5; D is possibly TRBD1 (5 bases). Looked up from germline, CDR1 is SGHKS and CDR2 is YYEKEE (reference sequence). The CDR3 is 13 residues long. The germline V and J ends were trimmed by 1 base and 6 bases, with 10 bases remaining between them. Here the CDR3 reads CASSLRVTAEAFF. The CDR3 DNA reads as TGTGCCAGCAGCTTGCGTGTGACAGCTGAAGCTTTCTTT.

The rearrangement uses TRBV2 and TRBJ1-2; D ambiguous. Germline-derived CDR1 and CDR2 are SNHLY and FYNNEI. The CDR3 runs to 11 residues. Trimming took off 7 bases at V and 8 bases at J, with 11 bases between the two ends. For the CDR3, the DNA is TGTGCCAGCAAGGTAACAGCCGGCTACACCTTC. This translates into CASKVTAGYTF.

The chain uses TRBV7-9 and TRBJ2-7; 11 positions agree with TRBD2. The trim removed 3 bases at V and 6 bases at J, leaving 4 bases unmatched. Germline-derived CDR1 and CDR2 are SEHNR and FQNEAQ (reference sequence). This CDR3 has 14 amino acids. The CDR3 region is CASSFTSGSFEQYF. CDR3 sequence (DNA): TGTGCCAGCAGCTTCACTAGCGGGAGCTTCGAGCAGTACTTC.

The rearrangement joins TRBV4-1 to TRBJ2-7; D is perhaps TRBD2 (5 bases). CDR1 is MGHRA, CDR2 YSYEKL, per germline. V was clipped by 1 base and J by 4 bases, with 11 bases between them. CDR3 length: 14 amino acids. The CDR3 reads CASSQVAPGYEQYF. The CDR3 DNA sequence: TGCGCCAGCAGCCAAGTAGCGCCTGGATACGAGCAGTACTTC.

The rearrangement uses TRBV5-1 and TRBJ2-2, with a tentative D call TRBD2 (5 bases). Germline lookup yields CDR1 SGHRS and CDR2 YFSETQ. Deletions cut 3 bases from V and 5 bases from J, with 11 bases between. The CDR3 is made up of 14 amino acids. This chain's CDR3 is CASSSVRETGELFF. The CDR3 nucleotides read TGCGCCAGCAGCTCCGTGAGGGAAACCGGGGAGCTGTTTTTT.

The genes are TRBV4-1 and TRBJ2-1; 12 bases are shared with TRBD2. The CDR3 runs 15 residues. Trimming removed 4 bases from V and 8 bases from J; junction bases left unmatched: 6. Per the germline V gene, CDR1 is MGHRA and CDR2 is YSYEKL. The CDR3 sequence is CASSPTSGSWDEQFF. CDR3 DNA: TGCGCCAGCAGCCCGACTAGCGGGAGTTGGGATGAGCAGTTCTTC.

The chain combines TRBV13 with TRBJ1-4; D gene unclear. This CDR3 contains 12 residues. Germline CDR1 and CDR2: PRHDT and FYEKMQ (reference sequence). Trimming took 0 bases from V and 14 from J, leaving 10 bases between them. The CDR3 coding sequence is TGTGCCAGCAGCTTAGGTGCACTAAGCCTGTTTTTT. This translates into CASSLGALSLFF.

The chain couples TRBV2 to TRBJ1-1, with D possibly TRBD1 on 6 matching bases. Germline-derived CDR1 and CDR2 are SNHLY and FYNNEI. The CDR3 extends over 13 amino acids. V shed 6 bases and J shed 4 bases, with 12 bases lying between them. The CDR3 sequence: CASSRGVGTEAFF. DNA for the CDR3: TGTGCCAGCAGCAGGGGCGTAGGCACTGAAGCTTTCTTT.